The rows below give T cell receptor beta chains drawn from one sample of a study of T-cell memory formation after mild COVID-19. Each CDR3 protein is one row after TCRdb ran MiXCR on the 5' RACE reads. Of some 300,000 distinct CDR3 sequences listed, roughly 19% are singletons. Sequenced: PBMCs or a T cell subset sorted from them (not recorded which). These receptors all come from a young man who had mild COVID-19 (a few samples of this study predate the infection). Cell type and time point are not known. Both conserved end residues are trimmed from each CDR3. Each record gives: CDR3 length, V gene, CDR3 protein.

11 | TRBV30 | AWSVRMGYEQY
16 | TRBV7-6 | ASSLEAPGSSSYNEQF
12 | TRBV5-4 | ASSVQGATDTQY
12 | TRBV19 | ASSTMGSNQPQH
15 | TRBV12-3/TRBV12-4 | ASSSRSSAGSSYEQY
12 | TRBV28 | ASSNGGVYNEQF
13 | TRBV4-3 | ASSQDRDRSYGYT
12 | TRBV12-3/TRBV12-4 | ASTWVLALDTQY
14 | TRBV4-2 | ASSQVTSGGYNEQF
14 | TRBV12-5 | ASGLVLNRSYNEQF
13 | TRBV7-9 | ASSLGDRVTDTQY
10 | TRBV29-1 | SVAGGEREQY
10 | TRBV7-9 | ASIGVGTEAF
12 | TRBV5-1 | ASSAGTGAYEQY
9 | TRBV29-1 | SVRGGNTQY
11 | TRBV29-1 | SAGTGDRQPQH
13 | TRBV12-3/TRBV12-4 | ASSPHGASNTEAF
15 | TRBV5-1 | ASSLNYRVFRNYGYT
11 | TRBV7-2 | ASTQTANYGYT
13 | TRBV7-7 | ASSLVGSGAETQY
13 | TRBV6-1 | ASSEEKVGNSPLH
12 | TRBV20-1 | SARDPTVRGAQH
11 | TRBV2 | ASRVEGNQPQH
9 | TRBV10-3 | AISRETEAF
14 | TRBV7-3 | ASSRRTGLNTGELF
15 | TRBV5-5 | ASSFGFDRVMNSPLH
11 | TRBV12-3/TRBV12-4 | ASSSWGIAEAF
8 | TRBV9 | ASGGGEQF
14 | TRBV11-2 | ASSLGLGGAADTQY
10 | TRBV6-4 | ASSNRGDEQF
14 | TRBV12-2 | ASRLTRDASSYEQY
13 | TRBV18 | ASAGTSGEYREQF
10 | TRBV10-3 | AINSGTTEAF
13 | TRBV7-2 | ASSLWQGLTDTQY
15 | TRBV12-3/TRBV12-4 | ASSRGGQGLGGSPLH
12 | TRBV7-9 | ASSKKGENQPQH
9 | TRBV18 | ASSPDYGYT
11 | TRBV5-4 | ASKGSGANVLT
11 | TRBV12-3/TRBV12-4 | ASSLALRHEAF
13 | TRBV18 | ASSPRGQLGEKLF
12 | TRBV18 | ASSPGTGTETQY
11 | TRBV11-3 | ATKTGRIGEQY
11 | TRBV6-5 | ASSYPGRETQY
11 | TRBV6-5 | ASSYYFSGTQY
11 | TRBV5-1 | ASREQISYEQY
13 | TRBV4-3 | ASSHSDRGSTEAF
11 | TRBV20-1 | SAQGQNTGELF
15 | TRBV7-9 | ASRSGLAGDHYNEQF
8 | TRBV29-1 | SGILETQY
11 | TRBV20-1 | SAAAGGVFEQY
13 | TRBV11-3 | ASSTRQGLSNEQF
14 | TRBV5-6 | ASSSPGQGPAGELF
12 | TRBV12-3/TRBV12-4 | ASRNSGGAETQY
14 | TRBV5-1 | ASSLALTGIFYGYT
13 | TRBV5-5 | ASSQGTSGKETQY
9 | TRBV29-1 | SVPPHNEQF
16 | TRBV4-3 | ASSPDTIMGTANTEAF